Reported below is one TCR beta chain. The target of this receptor is not known. No base quality information exists; no much larger clone differs at one position. The method behind the library was the immunoSEQ multiplex PCR assay. In the original analysis: A statistical classification framework was built to diagnose cytomegalovirus status from the catalog of TCR beta chain sequences. TCRdb obtained this table from immuneACCESS and retained in-frame rearrangements with V and J assigned. These tables miss some clones; where compared with another copy, unresolved V genes account for less than half of the shortfall, and the remainder is unexplained. From that table come the V and J calls and clone size; the DNA was used to work out D and trimming. The sample yields roughly 250,000 clones; approximately 84% were counted once. Roughly 1.2% of the sample comes from the top ten. The data originate from a study of cytomegalovirus exposure and HLA in healthy donors (dated by TCRdb to 2015 to 2018). Turning to the overall study: According to a later analysis, one platform produced both the 120 validation repertoires and the roughly 640 repertoires of the first cohort. To predict cytomegalovirus infection status, the study brought together high-throughput TCR immunosequencing, statistical association of individual TCRs with disease status, and machine learning. Besides the first cohort of about 730 subjects, a separate validation cohort made up of over a hundred different subjects was used. The aim of the study was to test whether cataloging public T cell receptors could identify signatures of past pathogen exposure.

Separate from the approximately 730-subject first cohort, the validation cohort of 90 to 150 subjects was the group to which the donors belonged. The germline ends are 9 bases apart after V is trimmed by 3 bases and J by 0 bases. Via the germline V gene (reference sequence), CDR1 is MNHEY and CDR2 SMNVEV. Including cysteine and phenylalanine, the CDR3 has 15 amino acids. The kept DNA is CDR3 alone, 45 bases in frame from the first base. Paper-wide results and their limitations: The study gave a list of about 150 TCR beta chains associated with cytomegalovirus. The authors suggested that the approach could potentially be extended to other disease states and immunological phenotypes. In both the original and validation cohorts, the classifier was reported to diagnose cytomegalovirus status with high specificity and sensitivity. A later analysis found that TCRs clustered in the first cohort also tended to co-occur in the 110 or so validation repertoires, with just under 95% of cluster scores above 0. A few of the identified cytomegalovirus-associated TCR beta chains were confirmed in vitro to be specific for cytomegalovirus antigens. Most TCR sequences were seen in very few donors, while some public TCRs were found in many individuals. A later analysis had no HLA typing for the validation cohort, so co-occurrence there was scored across all 110 or so repertoires.

The sequence derives from a woman under 40 in good health and CMV-seropositive. The chain is assembled from TRBV27 and TRBJ2-1; perhaps TRBD2 is the D gene, with 6 bases matching. The material sequenced was PBMCs. The bases read TGTGCCAGCAGTTTTGCGGGAAGCTCCTACAATGAGCAGTTCTTC. The resulting protein is CASSFAGSSYNEQFF.